This record looks at one TCR beta chain sequence and its context. This entry is derived from a study of T cell responses to AZD1222 COVID-19 vaccine. Trimming took off 2 bases at V and 10 bases at J, with 15 bases between the two ends. This CDR3 is 15 amino acids long. Germline CDR1 and CDR2: SGHTA and FQGNSA. The table came from immunoSEQ multiplex PCR; TCRdb's copy has only in-frame clones and leaves some out. Among about 120,000 clones listed, roughly 92% were seen once. Specimen: peripheral blood, collected on day 0 of AZD1222 vaccination. J is TRBJ1-6 and V is TRBV7-2, with TRBD1 as a possible D gene (5 bases). This receptor was taken from an adult in good health. The CDR3 DNA reads as TGTGCCAGCAGCTTACTGGCAGGGTTGGACTCACCCCTCCACTTT. Amino acid sequence: CASSLLAGLDSPLHF.